Below are 13 T cell receptor beta chains sequenced from a single sample in a study of identical twins. One entry per CDR3 protein, called by TCRdb with MiXCR from the 5' RACE reads. The table lists approximately 700,000 distinct CDR3 sequences, 5.5% to 7.5% of them singletons. The sequenced sample was naive T cells sorted from blood. Receptor source: a man younger than 35 in good health.

In its sample, this clonotype was seen many times. The V and J genes are TRBV27 and TRBJ2-5, with 11 bases aligning to TRBD2. The CDR3 consists of 15 residues. V gave up 3 bases and J gave up 5 bases; unmatched junction bases: 5. CDR1 and CDR2 (germline): MNHEY, SMNVEV (reference sequence). The CDR3 here is CASSFSTSGSETQYF. The CDR3 DNA reads TGTGCCAGCAGTTTTTCCACTAGCGGGAGTGAGACCCAGTACTTC.

The chain couples TRBV10-2 to TRBJ1-4, with TRBD1 identical over 7 bases. Germline V CDR1 and CDR2: WSHSY, SAAADI. There are 16 residues in the CDR3. J was trimmed by 4 bases and V by 3 bases; bases with no gene match: 8. The DNA for the CDR3 is TGCGCCAGCAGTGACGCAACCGGGACAGATAATGAAAAACTGTTTTTT. This gives the protein CASSDATGTDNEKLFF.

The V call is TRBV6-2 or TRBV6-3, the J call TRBJ2-7; D not resolved. The CDR3 has 15 amino acids. Germline-derived CDR1 and CDR2 are MNHEY and SVGEGT. V lost 5 bases, J lost 1 base, and 15 bases lay in between. As DNA, the CDR3 is TGTGCCAGCAGTGACGGGTTGCGTCCATCCTACGAGCAGTACGTC. It codes for CASSDGLRPSYEQYV.

This clonotype was seen many times. The chain uses TRBV12-3 or TRBV12-4 and TRBJ2-3, with D uncertain. V was shortened by 3 bases and J by 5 bases, with 6 bases between the two germline ends. This CDR3 comprises 12 residues. As DNA, the CDR3 is TGTGCCAGCAGTTTCAAGGGAGATACGCAGTATTTT. This codes for CASSFKGDTQYF.

This clonotype was seen repeatedly, ten times or more. The V call is TRBV12-3 or TRBV12-4, the J call TRBJ2-3; D gene unclear. The ends were cut back, 5 bases at V and 6 bases at J, with 6 bases in the middle. The CDR3 totals 11 residues. The chain's CDR3 is CASSTIDTQYF. CDR3 DNA: TGTGCCAGCAGTACAATCGATACGCAGTATTTT.

Many counts were recorded for this clonotype. This rearrangement joins TRBV6-2 or TRBV6-3 to TRBJ2-7; TRBD2 agrees at 8 bases. There are 14 residues in the CDR3. Germline CDR1 and CDR2: MNHEY and SVGEGT. V lost 6 bases, J lost 2 bases, and 6 bases stayed unmatched. The CDR3 loop reads CASRGAGETYEQYF. The DNA of the CDR3 is TGTGCCAGCAGGGGAGCGGGAGAGACCTACGAGCAGTACTTC.

The chain joins TRBV18 to TRBJ2-5; 9 bases agree with TRBD2. Germline V CDR1 and CDR2: KGHSH, LQKENI. The junction had 6 bases not matched to a gene; V was cut back by 0 bases and J by 4 bases. This CDR3 is 16 amino acids long. CDR3 DNA sequence: TGTGCCAGCTCACCACCCAGAGCGGGAGGACGAGAGACCCAGTACTTC. Its protein product is CASSPPRAGGRETQYF.

The table lists this clonotype with many counts. The chain has TRBV28 and TRBJ2-1, with TRBD2 identical over 8 bases. V was pared by 6 bases and J by 9 bases, with 7 bases of the junction left unmatched. Germline values: CDR1 MDHEN, CDR2 SYDVKM. This CDR3 comprises 13 residues. CDR3 region: CASRTGLAFEQFF. DNA for the CDR3: TGTGCCAGCAGGACAGGACTAGCTTTTGAGCAGTTCTTC.

This clonotype was observed at least ten times. The rearrangement uses TRBV24-1 and TRBJ2-3; D call uncertain. V gave up 2 bases and J gave up 0 bases, with 8 bases separating them. The germline CDR1 and CDR2 sequences are KGHDR and SFDVKD. CDR3 length: 15 amino acids. CDR3 sequence reads: CATSDYRLSTDTQYF. CDR3 nucleotides: TGTGCCACCAGTGATTATCGGCTAAGCACAGATACGCAGTATTTT.

This clonotype was seen many times. The chain recombines TRBV21-1 with TRBJ2-7. TRBV21-1 corresponds to a pseudogene. The CDR3 is 13 residues long. The CDR3 sequence is CASSEGYGYEQYV. CDR3 nucleotide sequence: TGTGCCAGCAGCGAAGGGTATGGCTACGAGCAGTACGTC.

This clonotype was seen repeatedly, ten times or more. The chain is built from TRBV7-2 and TRBJ2-2, with 7 bases aligning to TRBD2. Germline lookup yields CDR1 SGHTA and CDR2 FQGNSA. Trimming at V came to 1 base and at J to 4 bases, leaving 6 bases not matched to a gene. This CDR3 is 16 amino acids long. CDR3 sequence: CASSLVQGRVTGELFF. DNA of the CDR3: TGTGCCAGCAGCTTAGTTCAAGGGAGGGTCACCGGGGAGCTGTTTTTT.

In this sample, this clonotype turned up many times. The chain employs TRBV15 and TRBJ2-5; TRBD1 might be the D (6 bases). The germline V gene encodes CDR1 LNHNV and CDR2 YYDKDF (reference sequence). The length of the CDR3 is 18 residues. V lost 6 bases to trimming and J lost 1 base, with 24 bases between them. The CDR3 sequence: CATSAVGHPTVGQETQYF. In DNA form, the CDR3 reads TGTGCCACCAGTGCGGTGGGACACCCAACGGTAGGCCAAGAGACCCAGTACTTC.

This chain uses TRBV14 with TRBJ2-5, with a tentative D call TRBD1 (7 bases). The germline CDR1 and CDR2 sequences are SGHDN and FVKESK. Trimming shortened V by 3 bases and J by 4 bases, and 12 bases separated the two germline ends. CDR3 size: 14 residues. The CDR3, as DNA: TGTGCCAGCAGCCAGAACAGGGGAGGAGAGACCCAGTACTTC. It is translated as CASSQNRGGETQYF.